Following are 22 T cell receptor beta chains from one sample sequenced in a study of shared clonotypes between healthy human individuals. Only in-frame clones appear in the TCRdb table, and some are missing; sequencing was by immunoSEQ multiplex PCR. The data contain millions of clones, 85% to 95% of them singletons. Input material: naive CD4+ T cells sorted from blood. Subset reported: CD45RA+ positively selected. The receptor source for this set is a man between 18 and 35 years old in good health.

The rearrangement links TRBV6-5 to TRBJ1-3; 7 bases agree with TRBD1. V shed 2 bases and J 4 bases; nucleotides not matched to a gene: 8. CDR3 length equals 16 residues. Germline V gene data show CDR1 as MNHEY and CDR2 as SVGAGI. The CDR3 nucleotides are TGTGCCAGCAGTTACGCCGAGACAGGGACGGGAAACACCATATATTTT. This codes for CASSYAETGTGNTIYF.

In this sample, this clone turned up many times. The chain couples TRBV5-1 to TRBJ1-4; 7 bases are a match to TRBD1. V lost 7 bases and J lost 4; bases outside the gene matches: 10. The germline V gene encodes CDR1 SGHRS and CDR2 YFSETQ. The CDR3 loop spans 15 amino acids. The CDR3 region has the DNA TGCGCCAGCCAAATTGCGACAGGGAATAATGAAAAACTGTTTTTT. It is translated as CASQIATGNNEKLFF.

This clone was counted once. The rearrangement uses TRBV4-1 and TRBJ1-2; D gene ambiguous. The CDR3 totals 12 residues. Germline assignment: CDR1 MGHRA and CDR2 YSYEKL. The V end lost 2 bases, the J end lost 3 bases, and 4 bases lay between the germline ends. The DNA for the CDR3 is TGCGCCAGCAGCCAACTGGACTATGGCTACACCTTC. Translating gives CASSQLDYGYTF.

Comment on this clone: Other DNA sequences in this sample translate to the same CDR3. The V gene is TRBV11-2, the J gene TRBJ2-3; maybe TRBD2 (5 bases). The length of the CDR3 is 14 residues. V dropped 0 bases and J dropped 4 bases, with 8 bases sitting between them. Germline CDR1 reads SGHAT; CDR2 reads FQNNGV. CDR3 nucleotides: TGTGCCAGCAGCTTAGAAGGACTCTCAGATACGCAGTATTTT. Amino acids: CASSLEGLSDTQYF.

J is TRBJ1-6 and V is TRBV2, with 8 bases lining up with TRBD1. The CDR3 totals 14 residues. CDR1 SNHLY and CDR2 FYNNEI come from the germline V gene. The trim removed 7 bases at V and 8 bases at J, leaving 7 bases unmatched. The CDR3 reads CASTQTGAYSPLHF. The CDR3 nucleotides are TGTGCCAGCACCCAGACAGGGGCTTATTCACCCCTCCACTTT.

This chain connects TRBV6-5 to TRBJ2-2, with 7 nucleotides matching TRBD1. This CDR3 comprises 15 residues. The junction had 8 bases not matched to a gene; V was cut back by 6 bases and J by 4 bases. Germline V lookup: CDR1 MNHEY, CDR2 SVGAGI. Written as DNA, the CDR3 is TGTGCCAGCAGGGAAACAGGGGTCGTCACCGGGGAGCTGTTTTTT. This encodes CASRETGVVTGELFF.

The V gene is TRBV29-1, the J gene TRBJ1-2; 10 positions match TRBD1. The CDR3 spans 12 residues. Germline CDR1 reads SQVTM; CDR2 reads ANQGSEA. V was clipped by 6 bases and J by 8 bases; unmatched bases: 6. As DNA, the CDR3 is TGCAGCGTGGGGGACAGGGGACAGGGCTACACCTTC. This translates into CSVGDRGQGYTF.

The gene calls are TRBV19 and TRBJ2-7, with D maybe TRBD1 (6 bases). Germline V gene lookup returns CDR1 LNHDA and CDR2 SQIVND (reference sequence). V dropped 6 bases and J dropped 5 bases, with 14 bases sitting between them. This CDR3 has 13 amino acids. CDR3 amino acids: CASRSLGADEQYF. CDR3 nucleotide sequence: TGTGCCAGTAGATCCTTGGGGGCGGACGAGCAGTACTTC.

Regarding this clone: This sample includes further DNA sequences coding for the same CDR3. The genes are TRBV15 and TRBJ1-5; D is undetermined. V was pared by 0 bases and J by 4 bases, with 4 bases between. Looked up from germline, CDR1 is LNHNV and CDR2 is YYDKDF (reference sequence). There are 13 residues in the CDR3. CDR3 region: CATSREGNQPQHF. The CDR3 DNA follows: TGTGCCACCAGCAGAGAGGGTAATCAGCCCCAGCATTTT.

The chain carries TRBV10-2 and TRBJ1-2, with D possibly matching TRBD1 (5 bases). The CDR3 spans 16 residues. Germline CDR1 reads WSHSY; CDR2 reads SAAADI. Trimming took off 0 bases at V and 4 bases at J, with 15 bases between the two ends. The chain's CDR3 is CASSESLRDLGYGYTF. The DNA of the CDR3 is TGCGCCAGCAGTGAGTCATTACGGGACCTGGGCTATGGCTACACCTTC.

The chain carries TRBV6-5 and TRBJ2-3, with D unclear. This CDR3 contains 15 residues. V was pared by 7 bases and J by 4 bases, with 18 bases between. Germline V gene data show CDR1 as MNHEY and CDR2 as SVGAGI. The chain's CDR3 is CASMPRPVGADTQYF. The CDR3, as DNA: TGTGCCAGCATGCCCCGGCCCGTCGGCGCAGATACGCAGTATTTT.

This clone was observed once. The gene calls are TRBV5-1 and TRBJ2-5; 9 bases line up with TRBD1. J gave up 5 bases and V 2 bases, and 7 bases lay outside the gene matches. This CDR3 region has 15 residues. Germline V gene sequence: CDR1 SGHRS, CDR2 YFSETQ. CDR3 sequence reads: CASSLRQGVGETQYF. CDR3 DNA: TGCGCCAGCAGCTTAAGACAGGGGGTCGGGGAGACCCAGTACTTC.

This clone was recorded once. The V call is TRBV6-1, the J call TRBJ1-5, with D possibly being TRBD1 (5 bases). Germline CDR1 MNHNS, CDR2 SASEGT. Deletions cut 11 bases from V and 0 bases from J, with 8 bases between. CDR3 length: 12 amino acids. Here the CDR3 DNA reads TGTGCCGCCAGGGATAGCAATCAGCCCCAGCATTTT. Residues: CAARDSNQPQHF.

The CDR3 bases are TGTGCCAGCAGCTCCCAGACAGGGTTTTACGAGCAGTACTTC. Residues: CASSSQTGFYEQYF. The chain links TRBV11-2 to TRBJ2-7, with 7 bases identical to TRBD1. The CDR3 runs 14 residues. Germline trimming cut 4 bases from V and 4 bases from J; bases unmatched to any gene: 7. Germline values: CDR1 SGHAT, CDR2 FQNNGV.

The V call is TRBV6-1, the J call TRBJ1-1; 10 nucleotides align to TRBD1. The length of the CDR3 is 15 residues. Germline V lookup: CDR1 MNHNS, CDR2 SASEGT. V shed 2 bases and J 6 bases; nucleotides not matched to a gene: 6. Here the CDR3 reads CASSEPGQGVAEAFF. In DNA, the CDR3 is TGTGCCAGCAGTGAACCCGGACAGGGGGTGGCTGAAGCTTTCTTT.

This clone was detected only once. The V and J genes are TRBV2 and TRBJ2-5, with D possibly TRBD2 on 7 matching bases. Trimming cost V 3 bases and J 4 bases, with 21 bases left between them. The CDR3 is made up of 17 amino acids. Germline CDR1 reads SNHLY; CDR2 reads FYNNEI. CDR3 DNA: TGTGCCAGCAGTGACCCCTTTGACAGGCCGGGGGGAGAGACCCAGTACTTC. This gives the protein CASSDPFDRPGGETQYF.

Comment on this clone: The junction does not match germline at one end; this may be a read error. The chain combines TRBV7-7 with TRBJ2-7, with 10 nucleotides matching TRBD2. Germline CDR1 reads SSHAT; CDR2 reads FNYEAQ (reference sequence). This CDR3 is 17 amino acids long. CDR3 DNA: TGTGCTAGCAGCCCTTCTTGGACTAGCGGAAGATCCTACGAGCAGTACTTC. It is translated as CASSPSWTSGRSYEQYF.

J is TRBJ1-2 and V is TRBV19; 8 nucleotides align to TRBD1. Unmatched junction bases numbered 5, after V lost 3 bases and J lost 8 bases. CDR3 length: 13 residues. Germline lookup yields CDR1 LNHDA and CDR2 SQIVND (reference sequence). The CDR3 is CASSIGTGGGYTF. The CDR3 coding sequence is TGTGCCAGTAGTATCGGGACAGGAGGCGGCTACACCTTC.

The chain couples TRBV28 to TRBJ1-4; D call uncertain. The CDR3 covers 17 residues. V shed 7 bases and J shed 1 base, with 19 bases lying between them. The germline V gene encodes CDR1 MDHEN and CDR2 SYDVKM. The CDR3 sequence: CASNPAKKGRTNEKLFF. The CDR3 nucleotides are TGTGCCAGCAATCCCGCAAAGAAGGGAAGAACTAATGAAAAACTGTTTTTT. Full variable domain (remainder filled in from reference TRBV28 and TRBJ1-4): DVKVTQSSRYLVKRTGEKVFLECVQDMDHENMFWYRQDPGLGLRLIYFSYDVKMKEKGDIPEGYSVSREKKERFSLILESASTNQTSMYLCASNPAKKGRTNEKLFFGSGTQLSVL.

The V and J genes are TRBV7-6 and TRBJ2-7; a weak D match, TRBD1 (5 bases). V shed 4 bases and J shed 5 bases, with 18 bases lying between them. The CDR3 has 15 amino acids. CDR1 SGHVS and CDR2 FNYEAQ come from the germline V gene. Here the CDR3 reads CASSSTVGIGDEQYF. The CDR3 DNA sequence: TGTGCCAGCAGCTCAACAGTGGGGATAGGGGACGAGCAGTACTTC.

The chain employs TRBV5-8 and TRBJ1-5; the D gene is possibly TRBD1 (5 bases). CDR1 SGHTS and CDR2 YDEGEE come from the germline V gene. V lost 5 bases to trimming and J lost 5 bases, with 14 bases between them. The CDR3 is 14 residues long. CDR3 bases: TGTGCCAGCAGTATCAAGGGGCCAGATCAGCCCCAGCATTTT. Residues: CASSIKGPDQPQHF.

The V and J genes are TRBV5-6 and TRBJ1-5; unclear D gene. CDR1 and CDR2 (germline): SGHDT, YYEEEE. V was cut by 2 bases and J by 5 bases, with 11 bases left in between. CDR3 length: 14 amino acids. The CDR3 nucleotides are TGTGCCAGCAGCTTCTATCAGGTGGATCAGCCCCAGCATTTT. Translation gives CASSFYQVDQPQHF.